A selection of T cell receptor beta chains follows, all from one sample in a study of T-cell memory formation after mild COVID-19. TCRdb itself ran the 5' RACE reads through MiXCR, one entry per CDR3 protein. The repertoire has roughly 350,000 distinct CDR3 sequences, approximately 13% of them found once; the top ten carry 22%. The sequenced material came from PBMCs or a T cell subset sorted from them (not recorded which). These receptors were taken from a man younger than 35 who had mild COVID-19 (a few samples of this study predate the infection). Cell type and time point are not known. Both conserved end residues are part of each CDR3. D genes are given only for firm matches. Where a row states a size, it is once, few, many or the class of an expanded clone; other rows omit it.

CDR3aa: CASSSNQDYYGYTF; CDR3nt: TGTGCCAGCAGTTCCAACCAGGACTACTATGGCTACACCTTC; v_gene: TRBV27; abundance: many; j_gene: TRBJ1-2; d_gene: .
CDR3aa: CASSAAQGINTGELFF; CDR3nt: TGTGCCAGCTCTGCTGCCCAGGGAATTAACACCGGGGAGCTGTTTTTT; v_gene: TRBV18; abundance: .; j_gene: TRBJ2-2; d_gene: .
CDR3aa: CASSQGGDAGELFF; CDR3nt: TGCGCCAGCAGCCAAGGGGGCGACGCCGGGGAGCTGTTTTTT; v_gene: TRBV4-1; abundance: few; j_gene: TRBJ2-2; d_gene: .
CDR3aa: CASSLDVGGADTQYF; CDR3nt: TGCGCCAGCAGCTTGGATGTAGGGGGGGCAGATACGCAGTATTTT; v_gene: TRBV5-1; abundance: .; j_gene: TRBJ2-3; d_gene: .
CDR3aa: CASSFGPGTGRPEQYF; CDR3nt: TGTGCCAGCAGCTTCGGACCCGGGACAGGGAGGCCCGAGCAGTACTTC; v_gene: TRBV5-8; abundance: .; j_gene: TRBJ2-7; d_gene: TRBD1
CDR3aa: CASSTRDRGIGEQFF; CDR3nt: TGTGCCAGCAGCACCCGGGACAGGGGAATAGGTGAGCAGTTCTTC; v_gene: TRBV4-2; abundance: .; j_gene: TRBJ2-1; d_gene: TRBD1
CDR3aa: CSARVALAGGNQETQYF; CDR3nt: TGCAGTGCTAGAGTAGCACTAGCGGGGGGGAACCAAGAGACCCAGTACTTC; v_gene: TRBV20-1; abundance: .; j_gene: TRBJ2-5; d_gene: TRBD2
CDR3aa: CSATGGVETQYF; CDR3nt: TGCAGTGCTACGGGGGGGGTAGAGACCCAGTACTTC; v_gene: TRBV20-1; abundance: few; j_gene: TRBJ2-5; d_gene: TRBD2
CDR3aa: CASSYSAGANSPLHF; CDR3nt: TGTGCCAGCAGTTACTCCGCAGGGGCCAATTCACCCCTCCACTTT; v_gene: TRBV6-5; abundance: many; j_gene: TRBJ1-6; d_gene: .
CDR3aa: CASRSGGAGDTQYF; CDR3nt: TGCGCCAGCAGGAGCGGGGGGGCTGGAGATACGCAGTATTTT; v_gene: TRBV5-1; abundance: many; j_gene: TRBJ2-3; d_gene: TRBD2
CDR3aa: CASSFSQDYNEQFF; CDR3nt: TGTGCCAGCAGCTTCTCCCAGGACTACAATGAGCAGTTCTTC; v_gene: TRBV11-1; abundance: .; j_gene: TRBJ2-1; d_gene: .
CDR3aa: CASSENPHHVNTEAFF; CDR3nt: TGTGCCAGCAGCGAAAACCCACACCACGTGAACACTGAAGCTTTCTTT; v_gene: TRBV6-6; abundance: .; j_gene: TRBJ1-1; d_gene: .
CDR3aa: CASSHDSFPGNQPQHF; CDR3nt: TGCGCCAGCAGCCATGACAGTTTCCCCGGGAATCAGCCCCAGCATTTT; v_gene: TRBV4-1; abundance: .; j_gene: TRBJ1-5; d_gene: .
CDR3aa: CASSLDTQETQYF; CDR3nt: TGTGCCAGCAGCTTAGACACCCAAGAGACCCAGTACTTC; v_gene: TRBV7-9; abundance: many; j_gene: TRBJ2-5; d_gene: .
CDR3aa: CASSPRGGAETDTQYF; CDR3nt: TGTGCCAGCTCACCGCGGGGGGGCGCCGAGACAGATACGCAGTATTTT; v_gene: TRBV18; abundance: many; j_gene: TRBJ2-3; d_gene: TRBD2
CDR3aa: CSAPRETQYF; CDR3nt: TGCAGTGCTCCCCGCGAGACCCAGTACTTC; v_gene: TRBV20-1; abundance: few; j_gene: TRBJ2-5; d_gene: .
CDR3aa: CASSRGPDYGYTF; CDR3nt: TGTGCCAGCAGCCGAGGGCCGGACTATGGCTACACCTTC; v_gene: TRBV3-1; abundance: few; j_gene: TRBJ1-2; d_gene: .
CDR3aa: CASSLFAGAYNEQFF; CDR3nt: TGTGCCAGCAGCTTATTCGCGGGGGCCTACAATGAGCAGTTCTTC; v_gene: TRBV7-9; abundance: many; j_gene: TRBJ2-1; d_gene: TRBD2
CDR3aa: CASSFSRGRSYEQYF; CDR3nt: TGTGCCAGCAGCTTCAGTCGGGGGCGGTCCTACGAGCAGTACTTC; v_gene: TRBV5-4; abundance: few; j_gene: TRBJ2-7; d_gene: .
CDR3aa: CASSLVSGGEETQYF; CDR3nt: TGTGCCAGCAGCTTGGTTTCAGGGGGCGAAGAGACCCAGTACTTC; v_gene: TRBV5-6; abundance: few; j_gene: TRBJ2-5; d_gene: TRBD1
CDR3aa: CASSYLRAGYTF; CDR3nt: TGTGCCAGCAGTTATCTCAGGGCTGGCTACACCTTC; v_gene: TRBV6-6; abundance: few; j_gene: TRBJ1-2; d_gene: .
CDR3aa: CASSEASSGNTIYF; CDR3nt: TGTGCCAGCTCAGAGGCGAGCTCTGGAAACACCATATATTTT; v_gene: TRBV18; abundance: few; j_gene: TRBJ1-3; d_gene: .
CDR3aa: CASSLTGGTHNEQFF; CDR3nt: TGTGCCAGCAGCTTAACCGGCGGGACACACAATGAGCAGTTCTTC; v_gene: TRBV7-3; abundance: many; j_gene: TRBJ2-1; d_gene: .
CDR3aa: CASSVGNEQYF; CDR3nt: TGCGCCAGCAGCGTTGGCAACGAGCAGTACTTC; v_gene: TRBV5-1; abundance: .; j_gene: TRBJ2-7; d_gene: .
CDR3aa: CASSLYSGSETQYF; CDR3nt: TGTGCCAGCAGCTTATATTCGGGTTCGGAGACCCAGTACTTC; v_gene: TRBV7-3; abundance: .; j_gene: TRBJ2-5; d_gene: .
CDR3aa: CASSSDLQGHGYTF; CDR3nt: TGTGCCAGCAGCTCGGACCTACAGGGACATGGCTACACCTTC; v_gene: TRBV5-4; abundance: .; j_gene: TRBJ1-2; d_gene: .
CDR3aa: CASSLSPGRWSYF; CDR3nt: TGTGCCAGCAGTTTATCCCCCGGGAGATGGTCGTACTTC; v_gene: TRBV28; abundance: few; j_gene: TRBJ2-7; d_gene: .
CDR3aa: CAISESTRHPWIEKLFF; CDR3nt: TGTGCCATCAGTGAGTCGACGCGGCACCCGTGGATTGAAAAACTGTTTTTT; v_gene: TRBV10-3; abundance: many; j_gene: TRBJ1-4; d_gene: .
CDR3aa: CASSLDVAFPSGANVLTF; CDR3nt: TGTGCCAGCAGCTTGGATGTAGCCTTTCCCTCTGGGGCCAACGTCCTGACTTTC; v_gene: TRBV5-4; abundance: many; j_gene: TRBJ2-6; d_gene: .
CDR3aa: CATSRGDLAENTEAFF; CDR3nt: TGTGCCACCAGCAGAGGGGACCTAGCGGAGAACACTGAAGCTTTCTTT; v_gene: TRBV15; abundance: .; j_gene: TRBJ1-1; d_gene: .
CDR3aa: CASSLTRRAEQFF; CDR3nt: TGTGCCAGCAGCTTAACTCGTCGGGCAGAGCAGTTCTTC; v_gene: TRBV7-3; abundance: few; j_gene: TRBJ2-1; d_gene: .
CDR3aa: CASGGGYEQYF; CDR3nt: TGTGCCAGCGGCGGGGGCTACGAGCAGTACTTC; v_gene: TRBV11-2; abundance: .; j_gene: TRBJ2-7; d_gene: TRBD2
CDR3aa: CASSRLAGEDTQYF; CDR3nt: TGTGCCAGCAGCCGACTAGCGGGGGAGGATACGCAGTATTTT; v_gene: TRBV7-3; abundance: few; j_gene: TRBJ2-3; d_gene: TRBD2
CDR3aa: CASSQDGGPSPDNEQFF; CDR3nt: TGTGCCAGCAGCCAAGACGGGGGTCCCAGCCCGGACAATGAGCAGTTCTTC; v_gene: TRBV3-1; abundance: .; j_gene: TRBJ2-1; d_gene: .
CDR3aa: CASSYEVAGANEQFF; CDR3nt: TGTGCCAGCAGTTACGAGGTAGCGGGGGCAAATGAGCAGTTCTTC; v_gene: TRBV6-2/TRBV6-3; abundance: medium-sized; j_gene: TRBJ2-1; d_gene: TRBD2
CDR3aa: CASSLVPSGGTGTGELFF; CDR3nt: TGTGCCAGCAGCTTAGTCCCTAGCGGGGGAACAGGGACCGGGGAGCTGTTTTTT; v_gene: TRBV11-2; abundance: .; j_gene: TRBJ2-2; d_gene: TRBD2
CDR3aa: CASMPGPGRTYEQYF; CDR3nt: TGTGCCAGCATGCCGGGCCCGGGGAGAACCTACGAGCAGTACTTC; v_gene: TRBV2; abundance: .; j_gene: TRBJ2-7; d_gene: .
CDR3aa: CASSPYEANSPLHF; CDR3nt: TGTGCCAGCAGTCCATACGAGGCCAATTCACCCCTCCACTTT; v_gene: TRBV6-2/TRBV6-3; abundance: .; j_gene: TRBJ1-6; d_gene: .
CDR3aa: CASSPGKQETQYF; CDR3nt: TGTGCCAGCTCACCAGGGAAACAAGAGACCCAGTACTTC; v_gene: TRBV18; abundance: .; j_gene: TRBJ2-5; d_gene: .
CDR3aa: CASSGTVDNEQFF; CDR3nt: TGTGCCAGCAGTGGCACGGTGGACAATGAGCAGTTCTTC; v_gene: TRBV2; abundance: .; j_gene: TRBJ2-1; d_gene: .